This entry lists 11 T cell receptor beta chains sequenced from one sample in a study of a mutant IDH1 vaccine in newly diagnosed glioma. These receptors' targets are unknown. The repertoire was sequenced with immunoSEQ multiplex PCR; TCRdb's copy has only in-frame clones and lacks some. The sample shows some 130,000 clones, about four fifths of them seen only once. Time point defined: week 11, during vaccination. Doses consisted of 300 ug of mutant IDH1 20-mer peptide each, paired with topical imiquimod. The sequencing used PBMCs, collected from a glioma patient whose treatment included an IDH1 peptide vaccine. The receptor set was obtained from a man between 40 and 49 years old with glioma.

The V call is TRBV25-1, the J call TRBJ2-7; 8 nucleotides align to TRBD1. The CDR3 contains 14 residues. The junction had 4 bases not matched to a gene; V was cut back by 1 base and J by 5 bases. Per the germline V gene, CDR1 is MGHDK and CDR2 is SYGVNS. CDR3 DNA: TGTGCCAGCAGTGAATTGCAGGGGGCCGACGAGCAGTACTTC. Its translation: CASSELQGADEQYF.

CDR3 in DNA: TGTGCCAGCGGGAAGACAGGCTACGAGCAGTACTTC. Its protein is CASGKTGYEQYF. The chain couples TRBV7-2 to TRBJ2-7, with D possibly TRBD1 on 6 matching bases. The V end was cut by 8 bases, the J end by 3 bases, with 11 bases between. CDR1 and CDR2 (germline): SGHTA, FQGNSA. This CDR3 is built from 12 residues.

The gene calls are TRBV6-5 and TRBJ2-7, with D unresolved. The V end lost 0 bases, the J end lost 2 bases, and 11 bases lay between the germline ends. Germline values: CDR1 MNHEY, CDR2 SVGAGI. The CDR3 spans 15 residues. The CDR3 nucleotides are TGTGCCAGCAGTTACTCTGCCTTCGACCCCTACGAGCAGTACTTC. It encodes CASSYSAFDPYEQYF.

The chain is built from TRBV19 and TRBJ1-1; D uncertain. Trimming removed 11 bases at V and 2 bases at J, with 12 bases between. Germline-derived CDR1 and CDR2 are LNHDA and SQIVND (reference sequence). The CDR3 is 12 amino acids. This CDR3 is CALTPRNTEAFF. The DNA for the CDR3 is TGTGCCCTGACCCCCCGTAACACTGAAGCTTTCTTT.

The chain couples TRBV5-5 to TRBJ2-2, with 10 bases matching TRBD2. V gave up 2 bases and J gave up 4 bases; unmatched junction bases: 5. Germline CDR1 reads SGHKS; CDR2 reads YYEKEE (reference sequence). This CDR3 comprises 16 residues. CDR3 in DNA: TGTGCCAGCAGCTTTCTAGCGGGGGATTTCACCGGGGAGCTGTTTTTT. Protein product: CASSFLAGDFTGELFF.

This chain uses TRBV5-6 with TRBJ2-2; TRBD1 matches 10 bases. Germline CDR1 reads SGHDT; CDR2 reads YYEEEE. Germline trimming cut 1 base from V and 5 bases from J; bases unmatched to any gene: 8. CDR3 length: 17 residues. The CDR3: CASSLIVAGQGTGELFF. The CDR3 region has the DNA TGTGCCAGCAGCTTGATTGTCGCGGGACAGGGGACCGGGGAGCTGTTTTTT. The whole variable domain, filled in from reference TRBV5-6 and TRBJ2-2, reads DAGVTQSPTHLIKTRGQQVTLRCSPKSGHDTVSWYQQALGQGPQFIFQYYEEEERQRGNFPDRFSGHQFPNYSSELNVNALLLGDSALYLCASSLIVAGQGTGELFFGEGSRLTVL.

In DNA form, the CDR3 reads TGTGCCAGCAACCAGGGGGCAGGGAGTGAAACTAATGAAAAACTGTTTTTT. It translates to CASNQGAGSETNEKLFF. This chain connects TRBV9 to TRBJ1-4, with 8 bases fitting TRBD1. The V segment lost 6 bases and the J segment 1 base; nucleotides outside the gene matches: 11. This CDR3 contains 17 residues. Germline CDR1 SGDLS, CDR2 YYNGEE.

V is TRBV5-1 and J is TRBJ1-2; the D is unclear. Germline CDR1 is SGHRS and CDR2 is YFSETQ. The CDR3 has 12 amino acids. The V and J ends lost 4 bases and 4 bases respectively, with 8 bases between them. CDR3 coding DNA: TGCGCCAGCAGCGGCGGGGTCTATGGCTACACCTTC. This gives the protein CASSGGVYGYTF.

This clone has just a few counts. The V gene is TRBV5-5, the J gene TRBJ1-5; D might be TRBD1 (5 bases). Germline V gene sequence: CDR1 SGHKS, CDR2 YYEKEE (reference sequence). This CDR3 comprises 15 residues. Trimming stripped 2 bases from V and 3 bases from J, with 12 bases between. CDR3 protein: CASSFIGGTNQPQHF. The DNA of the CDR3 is TGTGCCAGCAGCTTTATCGGGGGGACCAATCAGCCCCAGCATTTT.

CDR3 sequence: CASSFLNSYEQYF. The DNA of the CDR3 is TGTGCCAGCAGCTTCCTAAACTCCTACGAGCAGTACTTC. The chain recombines TRBV5-4 with TRBJ2-7, with D uncertain. With 2 bases removed from V and 0 bases from J, the gap between germline ends came to 6 bases. Germline V gene data show CDR1 as SGHNT and CDR2 as YYREEE (reference sequence). The CDR3 runs 13 residues.

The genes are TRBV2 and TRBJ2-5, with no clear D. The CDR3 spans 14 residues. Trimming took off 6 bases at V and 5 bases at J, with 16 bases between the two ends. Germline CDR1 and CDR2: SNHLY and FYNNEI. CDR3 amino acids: CASRRPSGAETQYF. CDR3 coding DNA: TGTGCCAGCAGGCGACCGTCCGGAGCGGAGACCCAGTACTTC.